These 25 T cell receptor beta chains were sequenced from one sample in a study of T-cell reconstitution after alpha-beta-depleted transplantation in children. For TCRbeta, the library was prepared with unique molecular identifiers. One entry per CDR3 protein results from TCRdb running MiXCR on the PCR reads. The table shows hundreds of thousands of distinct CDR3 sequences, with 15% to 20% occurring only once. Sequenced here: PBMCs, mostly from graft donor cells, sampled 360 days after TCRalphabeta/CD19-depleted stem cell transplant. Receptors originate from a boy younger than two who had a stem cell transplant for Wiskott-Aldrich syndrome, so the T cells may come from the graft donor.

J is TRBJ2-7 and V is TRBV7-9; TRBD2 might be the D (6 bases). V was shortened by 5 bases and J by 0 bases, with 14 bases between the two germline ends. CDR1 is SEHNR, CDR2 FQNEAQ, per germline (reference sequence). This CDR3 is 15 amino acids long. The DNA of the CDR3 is TGTGCCAGCAGCAGCAGGCGGGGAATCTCCTACGAGCAGTACTTC. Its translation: CASSSRRGISYEQYF.

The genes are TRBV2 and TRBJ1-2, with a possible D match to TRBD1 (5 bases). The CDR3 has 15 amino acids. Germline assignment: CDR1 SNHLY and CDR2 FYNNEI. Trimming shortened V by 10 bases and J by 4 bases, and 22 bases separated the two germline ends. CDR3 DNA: TGTGCCAACTCCCACCGGGACGCAGAGGGCTATGGCTACACCTTC. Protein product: CANSHRDAEGYGYTF.

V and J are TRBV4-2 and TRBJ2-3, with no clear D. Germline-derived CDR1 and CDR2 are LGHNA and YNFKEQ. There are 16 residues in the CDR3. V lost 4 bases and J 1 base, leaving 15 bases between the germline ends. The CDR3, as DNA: TGTGCCAGCAGCCGTGTACCTAGGTCCGGCACAGATACGCAGTATTTT. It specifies CASSRVPRSGTDTQYF.

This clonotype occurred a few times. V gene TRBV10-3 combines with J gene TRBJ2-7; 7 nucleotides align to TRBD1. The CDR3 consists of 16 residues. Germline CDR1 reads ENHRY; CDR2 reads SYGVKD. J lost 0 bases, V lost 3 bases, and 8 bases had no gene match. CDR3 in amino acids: CAISDPGQSFSYEQYF. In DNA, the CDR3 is TGTGCCATCAGTGACCCGGGACAGAGCTTCTCCTACGAGCAGTACTTC.

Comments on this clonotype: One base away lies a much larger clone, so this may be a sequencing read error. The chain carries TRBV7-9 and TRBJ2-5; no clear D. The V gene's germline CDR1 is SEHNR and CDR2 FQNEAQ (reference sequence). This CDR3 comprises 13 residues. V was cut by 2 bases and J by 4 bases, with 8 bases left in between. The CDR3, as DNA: TGTGCCAGCAGCTTAATACATGGAGAGACCCAGTACTTC. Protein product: CASSLIHGETQYF.

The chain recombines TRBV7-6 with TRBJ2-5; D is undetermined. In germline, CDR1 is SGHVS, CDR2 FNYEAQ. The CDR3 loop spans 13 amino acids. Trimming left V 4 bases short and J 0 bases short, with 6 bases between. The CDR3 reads CASSSYYQETQYF. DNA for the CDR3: TGTGCCAGCAGCTCCTATTACCAAGAGACCCAGTACTTC.

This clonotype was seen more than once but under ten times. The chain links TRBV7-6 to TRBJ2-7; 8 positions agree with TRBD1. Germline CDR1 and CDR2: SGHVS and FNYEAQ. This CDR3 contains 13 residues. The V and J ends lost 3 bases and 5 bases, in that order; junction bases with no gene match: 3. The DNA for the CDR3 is TGTGCCAGCAGCTTGGGACAGGTGGACGAGCAGTACTTC. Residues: CASSLGQVDEQYF.

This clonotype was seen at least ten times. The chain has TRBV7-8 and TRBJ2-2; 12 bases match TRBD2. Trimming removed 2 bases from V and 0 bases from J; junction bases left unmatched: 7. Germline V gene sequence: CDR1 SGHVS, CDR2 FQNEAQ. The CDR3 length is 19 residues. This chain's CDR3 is CASSLRSGLAGTNTGELFF. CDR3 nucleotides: TGTGCCAGCAGCTTAAGGTCGGGACTAGCGGGTACGAACACCGGGGAGCTGTTTTTT.

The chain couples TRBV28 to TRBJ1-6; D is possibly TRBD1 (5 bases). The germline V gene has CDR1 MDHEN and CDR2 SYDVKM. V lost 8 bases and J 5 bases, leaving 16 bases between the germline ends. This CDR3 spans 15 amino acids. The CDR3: CASGPQGTNNSPLHF. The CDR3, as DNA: TGTGCCAGCGGCCCCCAGGGAACAAATAATTCACCCCTCCACTTT.

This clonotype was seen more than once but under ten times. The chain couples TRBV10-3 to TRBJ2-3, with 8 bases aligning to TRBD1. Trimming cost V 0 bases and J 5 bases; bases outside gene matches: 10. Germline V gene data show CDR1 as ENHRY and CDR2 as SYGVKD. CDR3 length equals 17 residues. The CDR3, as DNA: TGTGCCATCAGTGAGTCCAAGCCGGGACAGGCAGGAGATACGCAGTATTTT. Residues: CAISESKPGQAGDTQYF.

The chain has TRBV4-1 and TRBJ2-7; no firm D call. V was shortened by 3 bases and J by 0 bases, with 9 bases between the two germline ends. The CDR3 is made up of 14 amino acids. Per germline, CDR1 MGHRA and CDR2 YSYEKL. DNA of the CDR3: TGCGCCAGCAGCCACTTGACAAGCTCCTACGAGCAGTACTTC. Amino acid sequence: CASSHLTSSYEQYF.

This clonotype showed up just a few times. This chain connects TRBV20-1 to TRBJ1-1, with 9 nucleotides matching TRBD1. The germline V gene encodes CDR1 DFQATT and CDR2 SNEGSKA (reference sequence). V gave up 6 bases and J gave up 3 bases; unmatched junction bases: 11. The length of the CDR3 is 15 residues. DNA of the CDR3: TGCAGTGCGCGAGACTCAGGGGACAGGGACACTGAAGCTTTCTTT. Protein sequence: CSARDSGDRDTEAFF.

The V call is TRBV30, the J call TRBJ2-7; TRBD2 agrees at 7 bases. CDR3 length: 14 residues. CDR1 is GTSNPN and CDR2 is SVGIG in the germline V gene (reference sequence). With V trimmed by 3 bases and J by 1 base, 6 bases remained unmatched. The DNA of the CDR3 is TGTGCCTGGAGACGGGGAGGGAGATCCTACGAGCAGTACTTC. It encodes CAWRRGGRSYEQYF.

The CDR3 DNA sequence: TGTGCCAGCAGTTTATCGGACAGGAACACTGAAGCTTTCTTT. Translating gives CASSLSDRNTEAFF. The chain combines TRBV12-3 or TRBV12-4 with TRBJ1-1; a weak D match, TRBD1 (6 bases). The CDR3 is made up of 14 amino acids. Trimming removed 2 bases at V and 1 base at J, with 8 bases between.

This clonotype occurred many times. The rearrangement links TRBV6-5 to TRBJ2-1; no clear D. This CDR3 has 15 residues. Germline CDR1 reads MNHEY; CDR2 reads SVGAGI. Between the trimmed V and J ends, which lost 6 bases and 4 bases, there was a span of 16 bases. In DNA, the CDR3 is TGTGCCAGCAGCCAAACAGCCGCCACTTACAATGAGCAGTTCTTC. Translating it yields CASSQTAATYNEQFF.

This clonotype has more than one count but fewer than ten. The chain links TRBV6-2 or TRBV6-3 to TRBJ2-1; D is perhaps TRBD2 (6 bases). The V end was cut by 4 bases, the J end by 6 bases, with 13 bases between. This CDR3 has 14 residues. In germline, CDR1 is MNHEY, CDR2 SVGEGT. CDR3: CASSLRSGGNEQFF. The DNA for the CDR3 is TGTGCCAGCAGTTTGCGGTCCGGGGGCAATGAGCAGTTCTTC.

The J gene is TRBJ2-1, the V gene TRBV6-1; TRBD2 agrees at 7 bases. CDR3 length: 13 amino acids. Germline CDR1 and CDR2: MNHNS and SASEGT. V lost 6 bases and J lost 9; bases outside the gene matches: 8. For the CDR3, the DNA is TGTGCCAGCAGCAGGACGGGGGAGGGTGAGCAGTTCTTC. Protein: CASSRTGEGEQFF.

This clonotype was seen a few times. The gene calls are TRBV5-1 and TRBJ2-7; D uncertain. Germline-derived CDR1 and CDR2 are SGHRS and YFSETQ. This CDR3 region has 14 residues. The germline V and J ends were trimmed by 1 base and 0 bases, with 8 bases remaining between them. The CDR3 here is CASSLIGTSYEQYF. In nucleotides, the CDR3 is TGCGCCAGCAGCTTGATAGGAACCTCCTACGAGCAGTACTTC.

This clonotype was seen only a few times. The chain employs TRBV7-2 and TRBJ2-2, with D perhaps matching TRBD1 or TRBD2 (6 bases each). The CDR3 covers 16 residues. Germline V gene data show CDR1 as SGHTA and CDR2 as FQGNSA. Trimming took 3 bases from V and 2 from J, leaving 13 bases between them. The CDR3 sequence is CASSLGRGPNTGELFF. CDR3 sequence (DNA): TGTGCCAGCAGCTTGGGCCGGGGGCCAAACACCGGGGAGCTGTTTTTT.

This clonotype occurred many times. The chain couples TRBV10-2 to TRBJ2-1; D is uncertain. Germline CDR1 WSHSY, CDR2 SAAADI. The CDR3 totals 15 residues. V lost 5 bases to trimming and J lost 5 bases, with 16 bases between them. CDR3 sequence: CASSTPQIIHNEQFF. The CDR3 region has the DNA TGCGCCAGCAGTACCCCCCAAATAATACACAATGAGCAGTTCTTC.

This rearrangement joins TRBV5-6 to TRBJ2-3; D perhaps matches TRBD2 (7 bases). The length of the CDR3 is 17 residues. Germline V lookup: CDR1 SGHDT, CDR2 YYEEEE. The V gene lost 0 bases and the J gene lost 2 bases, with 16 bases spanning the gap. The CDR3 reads CASSLAGRGDYTDTQYF. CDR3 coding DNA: TGTGCCAGCAGCTTGGCCGGTAGGGGGGACTACACAGATACGCAGTATTTT.

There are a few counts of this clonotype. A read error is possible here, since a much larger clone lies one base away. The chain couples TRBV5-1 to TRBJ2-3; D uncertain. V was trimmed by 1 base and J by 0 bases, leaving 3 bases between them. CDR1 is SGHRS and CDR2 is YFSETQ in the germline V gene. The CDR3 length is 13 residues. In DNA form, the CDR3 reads TGCGCCAGCAGCTTGCACAGCACAGATACGCAGTATTTT. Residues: CASSLHSTDTQYF.

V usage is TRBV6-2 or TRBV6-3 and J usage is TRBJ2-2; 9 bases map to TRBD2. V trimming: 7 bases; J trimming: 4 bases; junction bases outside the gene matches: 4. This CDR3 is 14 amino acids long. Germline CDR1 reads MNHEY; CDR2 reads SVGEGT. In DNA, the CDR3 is TGTGCCAGCATCAGCGGGAGGCGCACCGGGGAGCTGTTTTTT. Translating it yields CASISGRRTGELFF.

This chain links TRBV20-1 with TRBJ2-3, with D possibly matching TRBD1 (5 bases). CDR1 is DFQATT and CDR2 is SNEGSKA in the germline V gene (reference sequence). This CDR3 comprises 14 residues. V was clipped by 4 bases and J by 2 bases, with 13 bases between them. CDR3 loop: CSANKGPSTDTQYF. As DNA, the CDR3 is TGCAGTGCTAACAAGGGGCCCTCCACAGATACGCAGTATTTT.

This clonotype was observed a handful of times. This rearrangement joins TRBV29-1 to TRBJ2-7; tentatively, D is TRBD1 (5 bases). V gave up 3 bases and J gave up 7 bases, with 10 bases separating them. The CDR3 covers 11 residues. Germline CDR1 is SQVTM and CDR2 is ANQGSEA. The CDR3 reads CSVDSQGEQYF. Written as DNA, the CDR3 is TGCAGCGTTGATAGCCAGGGTGAGCAGTACTTC.